This note documents a single TCR beta chain sequence. The antigen is not known. This sample is drawn from a study of cytomegalovirus exposure and HLA in healthy donors. Study context: Some 85 million unique TCRs, all from HLA-typed donors, were included in an early release of the data.

The PCR employed 60 Vbeta primers together with 13 Jbeta primers. Some clones are missing from TCRdb's copy, which holds only in-frame ones; the method was immunoSEQ multiplex PCR. The sample has around 250,000 clones; about 80% are singletons. Findings and limits, study-wide: An analysis that was carried out later associated approximately 17,000 TCR beta sequences with HLA alleles at 0.05 false discovery rate.

This CDR3 contains 14 residues. V lost 2 bases, J lost 0 bases, and 5 bases lay in between. Looked up from germline, CDR1 is MNHNS and CDR2 is SASEGT. Sequencing input: PBMCs. This clonotype originated in a woman aged 60-75 years in good health and CMV-seropositive. This rearrangement joins TRBV6-1 to TRBJ1-3; D gene ambiguous. CDR3: CASSELSSGNTIYF. The CDR3 DNA sequence: TGTGCCAGCAGTGAACTAAGCTCTGGAAACACCATATATTTT.